One and the same sample provided the 31 T cell receptor beta chains below, sequenced in a study of shared clonotypes between healthy human individuals. This table comes from immunoSEQ multiplex PCR, and its TCRdb copy is limited to in-frame clones, with some not included. The data show more than 2,000,000 clones, with approximately 93% seen just once and 0.35% to 0.45% held by the top ten. Sequencing was carried out using naive CD4+ T cells from PBMCs. Subset in this sample: CD45RA+ positively selected. Receptor source: a man aged 18 to 30 in good health. Some clones in this sample may be carry-over from other donors' samples.

The CDR3 bases are TGTGCCAGCAGCCAAGACGGGGGTACAGGGCTCAGGGATGGCTACACCTTC. The encoded protein is CASSQDGGTGLRDGYTF. The chain has TRBV4-2 and TRBJ1-2, with D maybe TRBD1 (6 bases). CDR3 length: 17 residues. The germline V gene has CDR1 LGHNA and CDR2 YNFKEQ. V was pared by 0 bases and J by 6 bases, with 20 bases between.

The V and J genes are TRBV9 and TRBJ2-7; 12 bases align to TRBD1. Germline CDR1 reads SGDLS; CDR2 reads YYNGEE. CDR3 length: 16 amino acids. The J segment lost 4 bases and the V segment lost 3 bases, leaving 8 bases of the junction unmatched. The CDR3 region is CASSARRDRGLYEQYF. In DNA, the CDR3 is TGTGCCAGCAGCGCGCGCCGGGACAGGGGGCTTTACGAGCAGTACTTC.

This chain connects TRBV11-2 to TRBJ2-5, with TRBD2 matching 10 bases. This CDR3 is 18 amino acids long. J was trimmed by 5 bases and V by 1 base; bases with no gene match: 13. Germline CDR1 and CDR2: SGHAT and FQNNGV. The CDR3 sequence is CASSLGSLAGVWGETQYF. CDR3 DNA sequence: TGTGCCAGCAGCTTAGGGTCTCTAGCGGGAGTCTGGGGGGAGACCCAGTACTTC.

Details on this clone: Additional DNA sequences in this sample encode the identical CDR3. The V call is TRBV18, the J call TRBJ2-7; no definite D call. V lost 3 bases and J 2 bases, leaving 5 bases between the germline ends. Per germline, CDR1 KGHSH and CDR2 LQKENI. The CDR3 consists of 12 residues. CDR3 protein: CASSPAPYEQYF. For the CDR3, the DNA is TGTGCCAGCTCACCCGCGCCCTACGAGCAGTACTTC.

This clone was seen a single time. V usage is TRBV6-6 and J usage is TRBJ1-5; D possibly corresponds to TRBD1 (5 bases). With 5 bases removed from V and 4 bases from J, the gap between germline ends came to 18 bases. Germline values: CDR1 MNHNY, CDR2 SVGAGI (reference sequence). The CDR3 loop spans 16 amino acids. The CDR3 DNA reads as TGTGCCAGCAGTCCCACAAGGGACCTCTTAAATCAGCCCCAGCATTTT. Translation gives CASSPTRDLLNQPQHF.

The J gene is TRBJ2-7, the V gene TRBV27, with 7 nucleotides matching TRBD1. The junction had 5 bases not matched to a gene; V was cut back by 6 bases and J by 0 bases. Germline V CDR1 and CDR2: MNHEY, SMNVEV (reference sequence). The CDR3 covers 14 residues. The CDR3 region has the DNA TGTGCCAGCAGGAGACAGGGCGACTCCTACGAGCAGTACTTC. This encodes CASRRQGDSYEQYF.

This chain uses TRBV2 with TRBJ1-3, with D possibly TRBD1 on 5 matching bases. The CDR3 contains 13 residues. Deletions cut 6 bases from V and 3 bases from J, with 9 bases between. CDR1 is SNHLY, CDR2 FYNNEI, per germline. CDR3 sequence: CASRERGGNTIYF. CDR3 DNA: TGTGCCAGCAGGGAAAGGGGTGGAAACACCATATATTTT.

The rearrangement uses TRBV6-5 and TRBJ2-7, with D perhaps given as TRBD1 or TRBD2 (5 bases each). In germline, CDR1 is MNHEY, CDR2 SVGAGI. The ends were cut back, 6 bases at V and 5 bases at J, with 11 bases in the middle. The CDR3 length is 12 residues. CDR3 DNA: TGTGCCAGCAGCCTGGGGACCCACGAGCAGTACTTC. Residues: CASSLGTHEQYF.

The chain recombines TRBV11-2 with TRBJ2-1; 7 nucleotides match TRBD2. CDR3 length: 15 residues. In germline, CDR1 is SGHAT, CDR2 FQNNGV. With V trimmed by 2 bases and J by 6 bases, 7 bases remained unmatched. CDR3 residues: CASSLLGGALNEQFF. The CDR3 bases are TGTGCCAGCAGCTTACTGGGAGGGGCCCTCAATGAGCAGTTCTTC.

The chain carries TRBV12-5 and TRBJ2-1; weak D call: TRBD2 (6 bases). The CDR3 totals 14 residues. The germline V gene encodes CDR1 LGHNT and CDR2 FRNRAP. Trimming took 3 bases from V and 7 from J, leaving 13 bases between them. The CDR3 protein is CASGLGLPMNEQFF. The DNA for the CDR3 is TGTGCTAGTGGTTTAGGACTACCAATGAATGAGCAGTTCTTC.

This clone came up a few times. The V and J genes are TRBV6-1 and TRBJ1-2; 8 bases fit TRBD1. The CDR3 consists of 16 residues. Germline lookup yields CDR1 MNHNS and CDR2 SASEGT. Trimming at V came to 4 bases and at J to 0 bases, leaving 7 bases not matched to a gene. The CDR3 DNA reads as TGTGCCAGCAGTGGGGAAGGACAGGGATCTAACTATGGCTACACCTTC. It specifies CASSGEGQGSNYGYTF.

This rearrangement joins TRBV6-5 to TRBJ2-7, with D possibly being TRBD1 (6 bases). Trimming removed 8 bases at V and 1 base at J, with 12 bases between. CDR1 is MNHEY and CDR2 is SVGAGI in the germline V gene. The CDR3 has 13 amino acids. The CDR3 bases are TGTGCCAGCGGACGACAGGCATCCTACGAGCAGTACTTC. It codes for CASGRQASYEQYF.

As DNA, the CDR3 is TGTGCCACCCAGTACCGGGGGCGCGTTGGAAACACCATATATTTT. Its translation: CATQYRGRVGNTIYF. The rearrangement joins TRBV28 to TRBJ1-3, with D possibly matching TRBD1 (6 bases). V was clipped by 10 bases and J by 3 bases, with 19 bases between them. CDR1 and CDR2 (germline): MDHEN, SYDVKM. The CDR3 runs 15 residues. Supplemented by reference TRBV28 and TRBJ1-3, the full variable domain reads DVKVTQSSRYLVKRTGEKVFLECVQDMDHENMFWYRQDPGLGLRLIYFSYDVKMKEKGDIPEGYSVSREKKERFSLILESASTNQTSMYLCATQYRGRVGNTIYFGEGSWLTVV.

The chain recombines TRBV27 with TRBJ2-7, with D possibly being TRBD1 (6 bases). The CDR3 length is 15 residues. Germline V gene sequence: CDR1 MNHEY, CDR2 SMNVEV (reference sequence). Trimming shortened V by 5 bases and J by 3 bases, and 17 bases separated the two germline ends. The CDR3 DNA sequence: TGTGCCAGCAGTCAACCCTGGACAGATTACTACGAGCAGTACTTC. It codes for CASSQPWTDYYEQYF.

The chain has TRBV5-1 and TRBJ2-1; D remains unclear. CDR3 length equals 14 residues. The germline V gene encodes CDR1 SGHRS and CDR2 YFSETQ. V lost 6 bases and J lost 1, with 11 bases in between. The CDR3 sequence: CASMMGDSYNEQFF. The CDR3 nucleotides are TGCGCCAGCATGATGGGTGATTCCTACAATGAGCAGTTCTTC.

This clone was seen more than once but under ten times. CDR3 bases: TGTGTCCTTATTTTGGACAGGCACACCGGGGAGCTGTTTTTT. Translated, it gives CVLILDRHTGELFF. The V gene is TRBV7-9, the J gene TRBJ2-2, with 7 bases aligning to TRBD1. Germline values: CDR1 SEHNR, CDR2 FQNEAQ (reference sequence). This CDR3 is 14 amino acids long. Together with reference TRBV7-9 and TRBJ2-2, the CDR3 gives the full variable domain: DTGVSQNPRHKITKRGQNVTFRCDPISEHNRLYWYRQTLGQGPEFLTYFQNEAQLEKSRLLSDRFSAERPKGSFSTLEIQRTEQGDSAMYLCVLILDRHTGELFFGEGSRLTVL.

This clone was seen once. This chain joins TRBV29-1 and TRBJ2-5; weak D call: TRBD2 (7 bases). Germline V CDR1 and CDR2: SQVTM, ANQGSEA. The CDR3 length is 16 residues. Trimming stripped 6 bases from V and 1 base from J, with 21 bases between. Here the CDR3 reads CSVGALGLAAQETQYF. DNA of the CDR3: TGCAGCGTGGGGGCCTTGGGCCTAGCGGCCCAAGAGACCCAGTACTTC.

J is TRBJ1-2 and V is TRBV7-9, with 10 positions matching TRBD1. Germline lookup yields CDR1 SEHNR and CDR2 FQNEAQ (reference sequence). The CDR3 consists of 17 residues. V trimming: 5 bases; J trimming: 4 bases; junction bases outside the gene matches: 13. CDR3: CASSEGPGQGNTYGYTF. In DNA form, the CDR3 reads TGTGCCAGCAGCGAGGGACCGGGACAGGGGAATACCTATGGCTACACCTTC.

The chain joins TRBV5-1 to TRBJ2-5, with D hard to call. V was trimmed by 3 bases and J by 1 base, leaving 13 bases between them. Germline CDR1 reads SGHRS; CDR2 reads YFSETQ. The CDR3 spans 15 residues. The CDR3 loop is CASSSTAIAQETQYF. CDR3 DNA sequence: TGCGCCAGCAGCTCCACCGCAATAGCCCAAGAGACCCAGTACTTC. Full variable domain (rest looked up from reference TRBV5-1 and TRBJ2-5): KAGVTQTPRYLIKTRGQQVTLSCSPISGHRSVSWYQQTPGQGLQFLFEYFSETQRNKGNFPGRFSGRQFSNSRSEMNVSTLELGDSALYLCASSSTAIAQETQYFGPGTRLLVL.

The genes are TRBV6-6 and TRBJ2-7; D perhaps matches TRBD1 (5 bases). V was trimmed by 3 bases and J by 6 bases, leaving 21 bases between them. The length of the CDR3 is 16 residues. Germline lookup yields CDR1 MNHNY and CDR2 SVGAGI (reference sequence). Written as DNA, the CDR3 is TGTGCCAGCAGTTATGAATTTAGGGCTGGGGCTAGCGAGCAGTACTTC. Its protein is CASSYEFRAGASEQYF.

This chain connects TRBV4-3 to TRBJ2-1; D is possibly TRBD2 (6 bases). This CDR3 is built from 16 residues. The V end was cut by 4 bases, the J end by 8 bases, with 21 bases between. From germline, CDR1 is LGHNA and CDR2 YSLEER. The CDR3 DNA sequence: TGCGCCAGCAGCCGCCGAACTAGCTCGCACGTAGATGAGCAGTTCTTC. Its translation: CASSRRTSSHVDEQFF.

This clone was observed a single time. The chain uses TRBV28 and TRBJ2-7, with D maybe TRBD2 (6 bases). CDR3 size: 14 residues. Trimming shortened V by 6 bases and J by 2 bases, and 14 bases separated the two germline ends. Germline CDR1 and CDR2: MDHEN and SYDVKM. The CDR3 loop is CASRPGGTTYEQYF. DNA for the CDR3: TGTGCCAGCAGACCCGGCGGGACCACCTACGAGCAGTACTTC.

The chain joins TRBV9 to TRBJ2-7, with D maybe TRBD2 (6 bases). Per germline, CDR1 SGDLS and CDR2 YYNGEE. The ends were cut back, 0 bases at V and 3 bases at J, with 13 bases in the middle. The CDR3 extends over 15 amino acids. The CDR3 reads CASSVGTGVIYEQYF. In nucleotides, the CDR3 is TGTGCCAGCAGCGTAGGAACGGGAGTGATCTACGAGCAGTACTTC.

This clone was detected only once. J is TRBJ2-2 and V is TRBV19; D call uncertain. CDR3 length: 16 amino acids. The V end lost 8 bases, the J end lost 7 bases, and 23 bases lay between the germline ends. The germline CDR1 and CDR2 sequences are LNHDA and SQIVND (reference sequence). CDR3 bases: TGTGCCAGTGTACCACGAGCAGGCCCTTACGTCGGGGAGCTGTTTTTT. Its translation is CASVPRAGPYVGELFF.

The chain couples TRBV5-1 to TRBJ1-4; D remains ambiguous. CDR3 size: 14 residues. Trimming removed 1 base from V and 6 bases from J, with 10 bases in between. The germline CDR1 and CDR2 sequences are SGHRS and YFSETQ. CDR3 in amino acids: CASSLSGDDEKLFF. The CDR3 DNA follows: TGCGCCAGCAGCTTGAGCGGGGATGATGAAAAACTGTTTTTT. Looking up the rest from reference TRBV5-1 and TRBJ1-4 gives the full variable domain: KAGVTQTPRYLIKTRGQQVTLSCSPISGHRSVSWYQQTPGQGLQFLFEYFSETQRNKGNFPGRFSGRQFSNSRSEMNVSTLELGDSALYLCASSLSGDDEKLFFGSGTQLSVL.

The V gene is TRBV6-5, the J gene TRBJ1-4; a possible D gene is TRBD1 (5 bases). This CDR3 contains 15 residues. Germline V lookup: CDR1 MNHEY, CDR2 SVGAGI. Trimming left V 6 bases short and J 5 bases short, with 16 bases between. This chain's CDR3 is CASRWDSGDNEKLFF. The CDR3 bases are TGTGCCAGCAGGTGGGATTCCGGGGACAATGAAAAACTGTTTTTT.

This rearrangement joins TRBV30 to TRBJ2-5, with 10 nucleotides matching TRBD2. Germline V lookup: CDR1 GTSNPN, CDR2 SVGIG (reference sequence). The CDR3 length is 14 residues. Trimming at V came to 2 bases and at J to 4 bases, leaving 4 bases not matched to a gene. In DNA, the CDR3 is TGTGCCTGGAGTTTTTCTAGCGGGAGAGAGACCCAGTACTTC. Translated: CAWSFSSGRETQYF.

V is TRBV28 and J is TRBJ1-2; 7 nucleotides match TRBD1. Germline V gene sequence: CDR1 MDHEN, CDR2 SYDVKM. The CDR3 is made up of 15 amino acids. The V and J ends lost 5 bases and 4 bases, in that order; junction bases with no gene match: 10. The CDR3 bases are TGTGCCAGCAGTCTGACAGGGCGGGAATCCTATGGCTACACCTTC. It encodes CASSLTGRESYGYTF.

The chain is built from TRBV18 and TRBJ2-3; D perhaps matches TRBD2 (5 bases). Trimming cost V 2 bases and J 4 bases, with 10 bases left between them. CDR3 length: 14 residues. Looked up from germline, CDR1 is KGHSH and CDR2 is LQKENI. CDR3 in DNA: TGTGCCAGCTCACCATTGGAGAGGGCAGATACGCAGTATTTT. Amino acids: CASSPLERADTQYF.

This CDR3 is CASSPPEGRETQYF. CDR3 nucleotides: TGTGCCAGCTCACCACCTGAGGGTAGGGAGACCCAGTACTTC. The V gene is TRBV18, the J gene TRBJ2-5, with a weak D call TRBD2 (5 bases). This CDR3 has 14 amino acids. Germline CDR1 KGHSH, CDR2 LQKENI. V lost 0 bases to trimming and J lost 5 bases, with 10 bases between them.

The chain employs TRBV5-1 and TRBJ2-7; 9 bases align to TRBD2. The CDR3 spans 15 residues. Germline V gene lookup returns CDR1 SGHRS and CDR2 YFSETQ. Unmatched junction bases numbered 10, after V lost 4 bases and J lost 5 bases. This CDR3 reads CASSGVAGARNEQYF. In DNA, the CDR3 is TGCGCCAGCAGCGGCGTAGCGGGAGCTAGGAACGAGCAGTACTTC. The entire variable domain, with the rest obtained from reference TRBV5-1 and TRBJ2-7, is as follows: KAGVTQTPRYLIKTRGQQVTLSCSPISGHRSVSWYQQTPGQGLQFLFEYFSETQRNKGNFPGRFSGRQFSNSRSEMNVSTLELGDSALYLCASSGVAGARNEQYFGPGTRLTVT.